This T cell receptor beta chain came from a study of blood T cell repertoires in COVID-19. Assay: immunoSEQ multiplex PCR; the TCRdb copy retains only in-frame clones and omits some. The table lists roughly 250,000 clones, roughly nine tenths of them singletons, with 9.5% to 15% in the top ten. Seattle patients were enrolled while actively infected and followed longitudinally. The CDR3 has 16 residues. The ends lost 4 bases at V and 4 bases at J; junction bases unmatched: 10. CDR1 MGHRA and CDR2 YSYEKL come from the germline V gene. This chain links TRBV4-1 with TRBJ2-7; 10 bases fit TRBD1. The receptor was isolated from a woman aged 25 to 45 with COVID-19, enrolled during active disease. The sample taken for sequencing was peripheral blood. This chain's CDR3 is CASSRIGTGDFYEQYF. The CDR3 DNA reads as TGCGCCAGCAGCCGTATCGGGACAGGGGATTTTTACGAGCAGTACTTC.